This T cell receptor beta chain was captured in a study of shared clonotypes between healthy human individuals. For the study at large: The cohort comprised two women and a few men. Their ages spanned 18 to 49 years. Study-wide results and limits: Sharing across a handful of donors was seen in 4% to 6.5% of naive CD4 clonotypes. Only blood underwent sampling, and tissue repertoires likely differ.

Authors' analysis steps: Owing to the provision of junction-only sequences devoid of quality scores by immunoSEQ, filtering differed. Measured with immunoSEQ multiplex PCR; TCRdb has only the in-frame clones, and not every one. V, J and clone size are those of that table, while D and trimming were read from the DNA. The sample holds approximately 2.5 million clones, 93% seen once. On this clone itself: Its antigen is unidentified.

CDR3 length: 16 amino acids. Trimming took 4 bases from V and 10 from J; bases not matched to a gene: 17. From germline, CDR1 is MDHEN and CDR2 SYDVKM. The material sequenced was naive CD4+ T cells from PBMCs. The subset is: CD45RA+ positively selected. The chain employs TRBV28 and TRBJ1-1, with TRBD1 identical over 8 bases. The source is a man in his late teens or twenties in good health. Some clones in this sample may be carry-over from other donors' samples. CDR3 sequence: CASSSSDTGQGRPAFF. CDR3 nucleotides: TGTGCCAGCAGTTCATCGGATACCGGACAGGGCCGGCCAGCTTTCTTT. The variable domain in full, completed from reference TRBV28 and TRBJ1-1, reads DVKVTQSSRYLVKRTGEKVFLECVQDMDHENMFWYRQDPGLGLRLIYFSYDVKMKEKGDIPEGYSVSREKKERFSLILESASTNQTSMYLCASSSSDTGQGRPAFFGQGTRLTVV.